These 26 T cell receptor beta chains originate from one sample sequenced in a study of spatial heterogeneity in lung cancer. MiXCR, run by TCRdb on the 5' RACE reads, gives a single entry per CDR3 protein. The sample lists just under 95,000 distinct CDR3 sequences; more than 10% were seen once. Time point in this sample: sample taken at primary tumor resection. Extraction of whole RNA from tumor, nontumor lung or frozen PBMC preceded unsorted sequencing. Sequences were derived from PBMCs, sampled at surgery. Receptors originate from a male donor with early-stage non-small cell lung cancer.

The genes are TRBV4-3 and TRBJ1-4; 9 nucleotides line up with TRBD1. CDR3 size: 16 residues. Germline V gene sequence: CDR1 LGHNA, CDR2 YSLEER. The ends lost 0 bases at V and 9 bases at J; junction bases unmatched: 8. The CDR3 DNA sequence: TGCGCCAGCAGCCAAGAACCTCGGGACAGGGTGCAAAAACTGTTTTTT. Its protein product is CASSQEPRDRVQKLFF.

The rearrangement uses TRBV20-1 and TRBJ1-5; a weak D match, TRBD1 (5 bases). The V and J ends lost 3 bases and 0 bases respectively, with 12 bases between them. Germline values: CDR1 DFQATT, CDR2 SNEGSKA (reference sequence). The CDR3 runs to 15 residues. The CDR3 spells CSARGGRYSNQPQHF. The CDR3 DNA follows: TGCAGTGCTAGGGGGGGACGGTATAGCAATCAGCCCCAGCATTTT.

The rearrangement uses TRBV6-5 and TRBJ1-1; tentatively, D is TRBD1 (5 bases). V lost 4 bases and J 4 bases, leaving 10 bases between the germline ends. The CDR3 consists of 13 residues. CDR1 MNHEY and CDR2 SVGAGI come from the germline V gene. The CDR3, as DNA: TGTGCCAGCAGTTCGGGGGTGAGCACTGAAGCTTTCTTT. Amino acids: CASSSGVSTEAFF.

The gene calls are TRBV5-1 and TRBJ2-3; 9 nucleotides align to TRBD2. This CDR3 has 15 amino acids. Trimming removed 5 bases from V and 4 bases from J; junction bases left unmatched: 8. Germline V lookup: CDR1 SGHRS, CDR2 YFSETQ. CDR3 sequence (DNA): TGCGCCAGCAGTTCTAGCGGGAAGGGGGCAGATACGCAGTATTTT. Protein: CASSSSGKGADTQYF.

The gene calls are TRBV29-1 and TRBJ2-1; D may be TRBD1 (6 bases). The CDR3 is 14 amino acids. Germline CDR1 and CDR2: SQVTM and ANQGSEA. V gave up 5 bases and J gave up 1 base, with 12 bases separating them. The CDR3 bases are TGCAGCGTTACGGACAGTAGATCCTACAATGAGCAGTTCTTC. Amino acid sequence: CSVTDSRSYNEQFF.

V is TRBV4-2 and J is TRBJ2-7; 10 nucleotides match TRBD2. From germline, CDR1 is LGHNA and CDR2 YNFKEQ. V was clipped by 0 bases and J by 3 bases; unmatched bases: 5. The CDR3 runs to 16 residues. CDR3 in amino acids: CASSQDSSGSIYEQYF. In nucleotides, the CDR3 is TGTGCCAGCAGCCAAGATTCTAGCGGGAGTATCTACGAGCAGTACTTC.

This clonotype was seen only a few times. The genes are TRBV10-2 and TRBJ1-6; TRBD1 aligns across 7 bases. Germline trimming cut 6 bases from V and 0 bases from J; bases unmatched to any gene: 5. The CDR3 has 16 residues. Germline CDR1 WSHSY, CDR2 SAAADI. Written as DNA, the CDR3 is TGCGCCAGCAGGGACACAGGGGTCTCCTATAATTCACCCCTCCACTTT. It codes for CASRDTGVSYNSPLHF.

Regarding this clonotype: The junction departs from germline at one end; a sequencing error may be responsible. V usage is TRBV5-1 and J usage is TRBJ2-1; a weak D match, TRBD2 (6 bases). Per germline, CDR1 SGHRS and CDR2 YFSETQ. This CDR3 is 14 amino acids long. CDR3 sequence reads: CASSLPGGTNVQFF. CDR3 in DNA: TGCGCCAGCAGCCTCCCAGGCGGGACCAATGTGCAGTTCTTC. Together with reference TRBV5-1 and TRBJ2-1, the CDR3 gives the full variable domain: KAGVTQTPRYLIKTRGQQVTLSCSPISGHRSVSWYQQTPGQGLQFLFEYFSETQRNKGNFPGRFSGRQFSNSRSEMNVSTLELGDSALYLCASSLPGGTNVQFFGPGTRLTVL.

With regard to this clonotype: It may be a read error: a sequence one base away is much more abundant. The chain carries TRBV12-3 or TRBV12-4 and TRBJ2-7; D remains ambiguous. The CDR3 length is 13 residues. The CDR3 DNA is TGTACCAGCAGTTTCGGCCCATCCTACGAGCAGTACTTC. This codes for CTSSFGPSYEQYF.

The chain's CDR3 is CASSEFGFNRGLPHSYTF. CDR3 coding DNA: TGTGCCAGCAGTGAATTCGGGTTTAACAGGGGGCTACCCCACAGCTACACCTTC. J is TRBJ1-2 and V is TRBV2, with 9 bases lining up with TRBD1. This CDR3 has 18 amino acids. Germline values: CDR1 SNHLY, CDR2 FYNNEI. Germline trimming cut 2 bases from V and 9 bases from J; bases unmatched to any gene: 19.

This clonotype was seen a handful of times. The rearrangement joins TRBV18 to TRBJ2-3; 8 positions match TRBD2. V lost 3 bases and J lost 4; bases outside the gene matches: 3. Germline lookup yields CDR1 KGHSH and CDR2 LQKENI. This CDR3 is built from 14 residues. The CDR3 protein is CASSPAGGSDTQYF. The CDR3 coding sequence is TGTGCCAGCTCACCGGCGGGGGGCTCAGATACGCAGTATTTT.

In this sample, this clonotype turned up many times. The chain has TRBV7-9 and TRBJ2-7; possibly TRBD1 for D (7 bases). Trimming took 11 bases from V and 1 from J, leaving 15 bases between them. Germline-derived CDR1 and CDR2 are SEHNR and FQNEAQ (reference sequence). The CDR3 contains 13 residues. In DNA, the CDR3 is TGTGCCGGACTAAGGACAGGATCCTACGAGCAGTACTTC. This encodes CAGLRTGSYEQYF. Complete variable domain (other parts from reference TRBV7-9 and TRBJ2-7): DTGVSQNPRHKITKRGQNVTFRCDPISEHNRLYWYRQTLGQGPEFLTYFQNEAQLEKSRLLSDRFSAERPKGSFSTLEIQRTEQGDSAMYLCAGLRTGSYEQYFGPGTRLTVT.

This clonotype was found a few times. The rearrangement uses TRBV29-1 and TRBJ2-7; 10 bases are shared with TRBD1. J was trimmed by 3 bases and V by 1 base; bases with no gene match: 12. The CDR3 loop spans 17 amino acids. CDR1 and CDR2 from the germline V gene are SQVTM and ANQGSEA. CDR3 nucleotides: TGCAGCGTTGAAGTACGTACCGGGACAGGGGTCTTCTACGAGCAGTACTTC. Residues: CSVEVRTGTGVFYEQYF.

This clonotype turned up a few times. This sequence joins TRBV28 and TRBJ1-1; a possible D gene is TRBD1 (5 bases). Germline V gives CDR1 MDHEN, CDR2 SYDVKM. Trimming shortened V by 8 bases and J by 0 bases, and 22 bases separated the two germline ends. This CDR3 spans 17 amino acids. The CDR3 DNA reads TGTGCCAGCTTCAATCTGGGGGGGATGGTTCTGAACACTGAAGCTTTCTTT. Residues: CASFNLGGMVLNTEAFF.

The chain has TRBV12-3 or TRBV12-4 and TRBJ1-1; no reliable D call. Trimming removed 3 bases from V and 3 bases from J, with 8 bases in between. This CDR3 region has 13 residues. The CDR3, as DNA: TGTGCCAGCAGTTTCCGGTCTGACACTGAAGCTTTCTTT. Amino acid sequence: CASSFRSDTEAFF.

This clonotype has only a few counts. In nucleotides, the CDR3 is TGTGCCAGCAGCGTAGCTTCCCAGGGGGGCACCGGGGAGCTGTTTTTT. As protein: CASSVASQGGTGELFF. The chain joins TRBV9 to TRBJ2-2; D might be TRBD1 (7 bases). V lost 0 bases to trimming and J lost 4 bases, with 13 bases between them. The germline V gene has CDR1 SGDLS and CDR2 YYNGEE. This CDR3 contains 16 residues.

The chain's CDR3 is CASSPGQGSYNEQFF. CDR3 bases: TGCGCCAGCAGCCCGGGACAGGGCTCCTACAATGAGCAGTTCTTC. This sequence joins TRBV5-1 and TRBJ2-1; 9 positions match TRBD1. The germline gives CDR1 SGHRS, CDR2 YFSETQ. This CDR3 spans 15 amino acids. Germline trimming cut 4 bases from V and 0 bases from J; bases unmatched to any gene: 2.

This clonotype occurred a few times. The chain has TRBV28 and TRBJ2-7, with 7 positions matching TRBD1. Trimming took 6 bases from V and 6 from J; bases not matched to a gene: 8. Per the germline V gene, CDR1 is MDHEN and CDR2 is SYDVKM. This CDR3 contains 13 residues. The CDR3, as DNA: TGTGCCAGCAGGGATACAGGGGCCGGCGAGCAGTACTTC. It is translated as CASRDTGAGEQYF.

This clonotype has more than one count but fewer than ten. This chain joins TRBV10-3 and TRBJ2-1; D not resolved. There are 14 residues in the CDR3. The V end lost 7 bases, the J end lost 15 bases, and 25 bases lay between the germline ends. Looked up from germline, CDR1 is ENHRY and CDR2 is SYGVKD. DNA of the CDR3: TGTGCCATCACCTCGCAGCCAGCAACCTCTAGGCGGTTCTTC. The encoded protein is CAITSQPATSRRFF.

V is TRBV7-2 and J is TRBJ2-7; maybe TRBD1 (6 bases). Germline CDR1 and CDR2: SGHTA and FQGNSA. Trimming removed 5 bases at V and 3 bases at J, with 14 bases between. The CDR3 totals 14 residues. In DNA, the CDR3 is TGTGCCAGCAGCGCAAATCGGGACATCTACGAGCAGTACTTC. Translation: CASSANRDIYEQYF.

A few counts support this clonotype. V and J are TRBV7-2 and TRBJ2-7, with 7 bases that match TRBD1. This CDR3 contains 15 residues. Germline CDR1 is SGHTA and CDR2 is FQGNSA. J gave up 3 bases and V 1 base, and 6 bases lay outside the gene matches. The CDR3 loop reads CASSLEGQVIYEQYF. The CDR3 nucleotides read TGTGCCAGCAGCTTAGAAGGACAGGTAATCTACGAGCAGTACTTC.

The genes are TRBV28 and TRBJ2-7; D is tentatively TRBD1 or TRBD2 (5 bases each). Per the germline V gene, CDR1 is MDHEN and CDR2 is SYDVKM. The CDR3 extends over 15 amino acids. V lost 4 bases to trimming and J lost 6 bases, with 19 bases between them. The CDR3 is CASSSPGAKRGEQYF. CDR3 DNA sequence: TGTGCCAGCAGTTCCCCCGGGGCAAAACGGGGCGAGCAGTACTTC. Full variable domain (remainder filled in from reference TRBV28 and TRBJ2-7): DVKVTQSSRYLVKRTGEKVFLECVQDMDHENMFWYRQDPGLGLRLIYFSYDVKMKEKGDIPEGYSVSREKKERFSLILESASTNQTSMYLCASSSPGAKRGEQYFGPGTRLTVT.

The gene calls are TRBV18 and TRBJ2-2; D remains ambiguous. Trimming removed 0 bases from V and 4 bases from J, with 6 bases in between. This CDR3 is built from 14 residues. Germline assignment: CDR1 KGHSH and CDR2 LQKENI. The CDR3 sequence is CASSPPAFTGELFF. The CDR3 bases are TGTGCCAGCTCACCACCAGCGTTCACCGGGGAGCTGTTTTTT.

There are a few counts of this clonotype. V is TRBV4-3 and J is TRBJ2-3, with a possible D match to TRBD1 (6 bases). V lost 2 bases, J lost 2 bases, and 23 bases lay in between. This CDR3 has 19 amino acids. The germline V gene has CDR1 LGHNA and CDR2 YSLEER. The CDR3 protein is CASSQSQDVFTGSTDTQYF. The CDR3 nucleotides read TGCGCCAGCAGCCAAAGCCAAGATGTGTTTACAGGGTCCACAGATACGCAGTATTTT.

This clonotype appeared a few times. The chain uses TRBV16 and TRBJ1-5; 7 positions match TRBD1. The V segment lost 4 bases and the J segment 5 bases; nucleotides outside the gene matches: 8. Germline CDR1 is KGHSY and CDR2 is FQNENV. The CDR3 has 15 residues. CDR3 amino acids: CASSPLQGPYQPQHF. The CDR3 DNA is TGTGCCAGCAGCCCGTTACAGGGGCCGTATCAGCCCCAGCATTTT.

The chain has TRBV14 and TRBJ2-3; D ambiguous. Deletions cut 3 bases from V and 2 bases from J, with 6 bases between. Germline CDR1 reads SGHDN; CDR2 reads FVKESK. The CDR3 totals 13 residues. DNA for the CDR3: TGTGCCAGCAGCCAGGAACTCACAGATACGCAGTATTTT. Its translation is CASSQELTDTQYF.